A single sample gave rise to the 16 T cell receptor beta chains below, sequenced in a study of T-cell memory formation after mild COVID-19. TCRdb reprocessed the 5' RACE reads with MiXCR, giving one entry per CDR3 protein. The sample has around 440,000 distinct CDR3 sequences, 15% to 20% seen once. The sample comprised PBMCs or a T cell subset sorted from them (not recorded which). The origin of the receptors is an adult woman who had mild COVID-19 (a few samples of this study predate the infection). Cell type and time point are not known.

This clonotype was found a few times. Written as DNA, the CDR3 is TGCGCCAGCAGCTTGGCCCCGGGAGAGGGAAGCTCCTACAATGAGCAGTTCTTC. Translated: CASSLAPGEGSSYNEQFF. V and J are TRBV5-1 and TRBJ2-1, with TRBD2 as a possible D gene (6 bases). CDR1 is SGHRS and CDR2 is YFSETQ in the germline V gene. This CDR3 region has 18 residues. V lost 0 bases and J lost 0, with 16 bases in between.

The V call is TRBV3-1, the J call TRBJ1-1; possibly TRBD1 for D (5 bases). V lost 4 bases to trimming and J lost 5 bases, with 14 bases between them. The germline V gene has CDR1 LGHDT and CDR2 YNNKEL (reference sequence). CDR3 length: 14 amino acids. CDR3 residues: CASSPRDLGTEAFF. As DNA, the CDR3 is TGTGCCAGCAGCCCCCGGGACTTGGGGACTGAAGCTTTCTTT.

Only a few counts were recorded for this clonotype. V usage is TRBV5-1 and J usage is TRBJ1-1, with a weak D call TRBD1 (5 bases). This CDR3 has 12 residues. Trimming cost V 3 bases and J 7 bases, with 10 bases left between them. CDR1 SGHRS and CDR2 YFSETQ come from the germline V gene. Here the CDR3 reads CASSSGVSEAFF. CDR3 DNA: TGCGCCAGCAGCTCGGGGGTAAGTGAAGCTTTCTTT.

The table lists this clonotype with many counts. This chain uses TRBV6-2 or TRBV6-3 with TRBJ2-7; no clear D. Germline V gene data show CDR1 as MNHEY and CDR2 as SVGEGT. V lost 2 bases to trimming and J lost 0 bases, with 8 bases between them. The length of the CDR3 is 14 residues. CDR3 DNA: TGTGCCAGCAGTTACGACCCCAGCTCCTACGAGCAGTACTTC. Translation: CASSYDPSSYEQYF.

This clonotype was observed a handful of times. The CDR3: CSVDAEAGANVLTF. The CDR3 region has the DNA TGCAGCGTTGACGCGGAGGCTGGGGCCAACGTCCTGACTTTC. This chain connects TRBV29-1 to TRBJ2-6, with D possibly being TRBD2 (5 bases). Germline V gene data show CDR1 as SQVTM and CDR2 as ANQGSEA. The CDR3 is made up of 14 amino acids. V was shortened by 3 bases and J by 2 bases, with 8 bases between the two germline ends.

The chain has TRBV6-1 and TRBJ1-2; the D gene is possibly TRBD1 (6 bases). The CDR3 runs 14 residues. CDR1 and CDR2 from the germline V gene are MNHNS and SASEGT. V lost 2 bases to trimming and J lost 4 bases, with 11 bases between them. DNA of the CDR3: TGTGCCAGCAGTGAAATGGGGGGCGCCTATGGCTACACCTTC. It specifies CASSEMGGAYGYTF.

DNA for the CDR3: TGTGCCAGCAGCCTACCCGGGACAGGGAGCACAGATACGCAGTATTTT. This codes for CASSLPGTGSTDTQYF. The rearrangement links TRBV5-5 to TRBJ2-3; 9 nucleotides match TRBD1. Germline V lookup: CDR1 SGHKS, CDR2 YYEKEE (reference sequence). CDR3 length equals 16 residues. Trimming took 4 bases from V and 0 from J; bases not matched to a gene: 6.

This clonotype has more than one count but fewer than ten. The J gene is TRBJ2-5, the V gene TRBV7-9, with D perhaps matching TRBD2 (7 bases). Germline V gives CDR1 SEHNR, CDR2 FQNEAQ (reference sequence). This CDR3 is 13 amino acids long. V was cut by 0 bases and J by 12 bases, with 14 bases left in between. CDR3 sequence reads: CASSLASGGHEYF. CDR3 DNA sequence: TGTGCCAGCAGCTTAGCCTCGGGGGGCCATGAGTACTTC.

This clonotype was counted at least ten times. The chain carries TRBV6-5 and TRBJ2-3, with D possibly being TRBD2 (5 bases). The CDR3 totals 18 residues. The germline gives CDR1 MNHEY, CDR2 SVGAGI. Trimming cost V 0 bases and J 3 bases, with 19 bases left between them. The chain's CDR3 is CASSYSLGGFFGTDTQYF. DNA of the CDR3: TGTGCCAGCAGTTACTCGTTAGGCGGGTTTTTTGGTACAGATACGCAGTATTTT.

CDR3 loop: CASSAYRTEVDTQYF. The CDR3 nucleotides read TGTGCCAGCAGCGCATACCGGACAGAGGTAGATACGCAGTATTTT. V and J are TRBV7-9 and TRBJ2-3; possible D gene TRBD1, 6 bases. Germline V CDR1 and CDR2: SEHNR, FQNEAQ (reference sequence). This CDR3 contains 15 residues. With 5 bases removed from V and 5 bases from J, the gap between germline ends came to 17 bases.

V is TRBV11-2 and J is TRBJ2-5; 7 bases fit TRBD1. In germline, CDR1 is SGHAT, CDR2 FQNNGV. With 9 bases clipped from V and 2 bases from J, the junction kept 15 bases outside the gene matches. This CDR3 has 16 amino acids. The CDR3 loop reads CARSNPGPRGQETQYF. DNA of the CDR3: TGTGCCAGAAGCAACCCCGGTCCCAGGGGGCAAGAGACCCAGTACTTC.

This clonotype turned up a few times. V gene TRBV27 combines with J gene TRBJ2-7, with D uncertain. In germline, CDR1 is MNHEY, CDR2 SMNVEV (reference sequence). The CDR3 is made up of 13 amino acids. Trimming took 7 bases from V and 2 from J, leaving 12 bases between them. In DNA, the CDR3 is TGTGCCAGCATATCGTTCCTGCCCTACGAGCAGTACTTC. Encoded protein: CASISFLPYEQYF.

This rearrangement joins TRBV20-1 to TRBJ2-3; the match to TRBD2 covers 12 bases. V shed 7 bases, J shed 3 bases, and the junction held 2 bases outside the gene matches. Germline V gives CDR1 DFQATT, CDR2 SNEGSKA (reference sequence). CDR3 length: 13 amino acids. The CDR3 loop reads CSGGLAGTDTQYF. The DNA of the CDR3 is TGCAGTGGCGGACTAGCGGGGACAGATACGCAGTATTTT.

This clonotype was seen only a few times. The chain recombines TRBV11-2 with TRBJ2-5, with D tentatively TRBD2 (5 bases). The CDR3 length is 15 residues. CDR1 and CDR2 (germline): SGHAT, FQNNGV. V lost 2 bases and J lost 0, with 10 bases in between. CDR3 nucleotides: TGTGCCAGCAGCTTAATTGGGGAGTACCAAGAGACCCAGTACTTC. Its protein is CASSLIGEYQETQYF. The full variable domain, in which reference TRBV11-2 and TRBJ2-5 provide the parts outside the CDR3, is EAGVAQSPRYKIIEKRQSVAFWCNPISGHATLYWYQQILGQGPKLLIQFQNNGVVDDSQLPKDRFSAERLKGVDSTLKIQPAKLEDSAVYLCASSLIGEYQETQYFGPGTRLLVL.

This clonotype was seen only a few times. This chain links TRBV27 with TRBJ1-3; D gene ambiguous. V lost 3 bases, J lost 2 bases, and 8 bases lay in between. The CDR3 sequence is 14 residues long. The V gene's germline CDR1 is MNHEY and CDR2 SMNVEV (reference sequence). CDR3 sequence reads: CASSLARTGNTIYF. In nucleotides, the CDR3 is TGTGCCAGCAGTTTGGCACGGACTGGAAACACCATATATTTT.

The chain combines TRBV6-6 with TRBJ1-1; D is unclear. The CDR3 extends over 15 amino acids. Trimming cost V 7 bases and J 1 base, with 16 bases left between them. Germline V gene lookup returns CDR1 MNHNY and CDR2 SVGAGI (reference sequence). CDR3 protein: CASMGSGRANTEAFF. The CDR3 nucleotides read TGTGCCAGCATGGGGAGTGGCCGGGCGAACACTGAAGCTTTCTTT.